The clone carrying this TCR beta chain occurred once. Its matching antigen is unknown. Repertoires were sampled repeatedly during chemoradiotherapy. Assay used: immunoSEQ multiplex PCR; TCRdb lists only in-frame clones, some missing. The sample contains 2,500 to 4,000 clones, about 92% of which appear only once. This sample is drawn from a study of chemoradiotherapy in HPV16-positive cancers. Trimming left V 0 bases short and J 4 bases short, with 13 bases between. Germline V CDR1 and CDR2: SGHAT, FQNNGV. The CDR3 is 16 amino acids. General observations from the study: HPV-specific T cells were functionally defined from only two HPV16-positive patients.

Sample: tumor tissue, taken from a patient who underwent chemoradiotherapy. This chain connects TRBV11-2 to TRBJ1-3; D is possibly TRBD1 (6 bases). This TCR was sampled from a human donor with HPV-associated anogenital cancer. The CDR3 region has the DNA TGTGCCAGCAGCTTAGAAGCAGGGGCGCTAGGAAACACCATATATTTT. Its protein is CASSLEAGALGNTIYF.